What follows describes a single T cell receptor beta chain. The antigen remains unidentified. This entry belongs to a study of beta chain features in type 1 diabetes. Across the whole study: Patients shared similar age, gender and cell yields with healthy donors.

Regarding the study as a whole: An over-representation of cells with high TCR expression could result from cDNA sequencing.

The isolated RNA, all of it, was reverse transcribed, so expressed TCRB transcripts were what got sequenced. An average approximately 4 million reads came from naive, central memory and regulatory T cell samples. Method: immunoSEQ multiplex PCR; TCRdb's copy keeps in-frame clones and lacks some. The sample has some 200,000 clones; approximately 11% are singletons. CDR1 GTSNPN and CDR2 SVGIG come from the germline V gene (reference sequence). The CDR3 extends over 12 amino acids. The V and J ends lost 2 bases and 6 bases respectively, with 8 bases between them. Every donor had blood drawn once into heparin, roughly 120 mL on average.

This rearrangement joins TRBV30 to TRBJ2-1; no clear D gene. This TCR derives from a man between 18 and 35 years old in good health. What was sequenced was central memory CD4+ T cells from blood. The CDR3: CAWSLWSNEQFF. In nucleotides, the CDR3 is TGTGCCTGGAGTCTTTGGAGCAATGAGCAGTTCTTC.